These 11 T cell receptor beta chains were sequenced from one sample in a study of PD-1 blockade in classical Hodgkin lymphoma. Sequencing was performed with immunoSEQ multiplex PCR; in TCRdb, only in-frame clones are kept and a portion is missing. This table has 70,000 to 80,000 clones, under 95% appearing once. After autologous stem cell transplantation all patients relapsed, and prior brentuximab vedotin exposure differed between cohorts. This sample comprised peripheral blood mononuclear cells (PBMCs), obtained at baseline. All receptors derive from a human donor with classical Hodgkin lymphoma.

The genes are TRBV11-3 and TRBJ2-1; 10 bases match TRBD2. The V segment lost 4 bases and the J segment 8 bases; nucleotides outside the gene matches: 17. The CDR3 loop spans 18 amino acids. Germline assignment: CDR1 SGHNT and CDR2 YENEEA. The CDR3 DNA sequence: TGTGCCAGCAGCTCCGGGACGGCCGTTGGTCTAGCGGGAGATGAGCAGTTCTTC. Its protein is CASSSGTAVGLAGDEQFF.

CDR3 sequence reads: CASMTGGEPQHF. The CDR3 region has the DNA TGTGCCAGCATGACCGGCGGGGAGCCCCAGCATTTT. This chain joins TRBV6-5 and TRBJ1-5; D not resolved. Germline V gives CDR1 MNHEY, CDR2 SVGAGI. The CDR3 runs to 12 residues. Trimming removed 7 bases at V and 8 bases at J, with 12 bases between.

This CDR3 is CASSPQSYQETQYF. The CDR3, as DNA: TGTGCCAGCAGCCCACAGTCGTACCAAGAGACCCAGTACTTC. This sequence joins TRBV5-4 and TRBJ2-5; D is ambiguous. Germline V lookup: CDR1 SGHNT, CDR2 YYREEE (reference sequence). The CDR3 sequence is 14 residues long. Between the trimmed V and J ends, which lost 4 bases and 0 bases, there was a span of 10 bases.

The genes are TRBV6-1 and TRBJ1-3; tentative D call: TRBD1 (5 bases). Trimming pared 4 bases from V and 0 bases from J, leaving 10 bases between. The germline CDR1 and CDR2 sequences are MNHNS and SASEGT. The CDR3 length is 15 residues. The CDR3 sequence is CASSGGPSSGNTIYF. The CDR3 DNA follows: TGTGCCAGCAGTGGGGGCCCCTCCTCTGGAAACACCATATATTTT.

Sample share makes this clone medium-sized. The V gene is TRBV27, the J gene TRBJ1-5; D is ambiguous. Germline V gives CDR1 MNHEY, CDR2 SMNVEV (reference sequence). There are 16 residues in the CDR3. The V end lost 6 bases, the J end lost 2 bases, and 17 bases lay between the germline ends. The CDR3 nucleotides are TGTGCCAGCAGCCTTTTTGCATCCTCTGGCAATCAGCCCCAGCATTTT. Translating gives CASSLFASSGNQPQHF.

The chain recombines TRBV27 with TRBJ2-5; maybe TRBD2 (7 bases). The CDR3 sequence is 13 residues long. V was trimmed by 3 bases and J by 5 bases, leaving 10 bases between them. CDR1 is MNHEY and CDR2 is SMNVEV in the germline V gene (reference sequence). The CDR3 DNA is TGTGCCAGCAGTTTTGCGGGGGCTGAGACCCAGTACTTC. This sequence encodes CASSFAGAETQYF.

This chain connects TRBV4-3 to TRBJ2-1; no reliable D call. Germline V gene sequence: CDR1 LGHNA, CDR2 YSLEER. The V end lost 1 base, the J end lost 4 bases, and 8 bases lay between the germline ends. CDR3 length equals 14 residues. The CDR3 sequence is CASSQGIAYNEQFF. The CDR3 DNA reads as TGCGCCAGCAGCCAAGGTATAGCTTACAATGAGCAGTTCTTC.

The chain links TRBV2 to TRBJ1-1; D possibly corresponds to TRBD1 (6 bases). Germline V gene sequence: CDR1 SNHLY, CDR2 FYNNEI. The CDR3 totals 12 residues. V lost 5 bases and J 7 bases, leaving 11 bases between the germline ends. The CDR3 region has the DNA TGTGCCAGCAGTCGACAGGAGTTTGAAGCTTTCTTT. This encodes CASSRQEFEAFF.

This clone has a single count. The CDR3 sequence: CASRDQGVRWTQYF. Written as DNA, the CDR3 is TGTGCCAGCAGGGATCAGGGGGTCCGGTGGACCCAGTACTTC. The chain couples TRBV7-8 to TRBJ2-5, with TRBD1 identical over 7 bases. The CDR3 runs to 14 residues. CDR1 is SGHVS and CDR2 is FQNEAQ in the germline V gene. With 6 bases clipped from V and 7 bases from J, the junction kept 11 bases outside the gene matches. Variable domain in full (rest from reference TRBV7-8 and TRBJ2-5): GAGVSQSPRYKVAKRGQDVALRCDPISGHVSLFWYQQALGQGPEFLTYFQNEAQLDKSGLPSDRFFAERPEGSVSTLKIQRTQQEDSAVYLCASRDQGVRWTQYFGPGTRLLVL.

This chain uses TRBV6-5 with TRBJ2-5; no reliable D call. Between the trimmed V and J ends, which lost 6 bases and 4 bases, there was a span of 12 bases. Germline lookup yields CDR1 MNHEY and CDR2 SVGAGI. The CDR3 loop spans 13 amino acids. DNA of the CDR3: TGTGCCAGCAGGACCCTCGGGCGAGAGACCCAGTACTTC. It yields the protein CASRTLGRETQYF.

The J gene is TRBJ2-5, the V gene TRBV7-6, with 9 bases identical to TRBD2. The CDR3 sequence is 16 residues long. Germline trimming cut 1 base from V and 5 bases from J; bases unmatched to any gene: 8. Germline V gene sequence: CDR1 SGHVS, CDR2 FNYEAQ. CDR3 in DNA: TGTGCCAGCAGCTTAGTAGCGGGAGCGGCGACGGAGACCCAGTACTTC. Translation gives CASSLVAGAATETQYF.